What follows describes a single TCR beta chain. The clone's antigen remains unknown. Base-call qualities are not available, and no considerably larger clone is one nucleotide away. Inclusive of the bounding cysteine and phenylalanine, the CDR3 is 10 residues long. The entry retains the CDR3 DNA only, 30 bases that are in frame from base 1. V is shortened by 3 bases, J by 3 bases, and the region joining them spans 2 bases. From the germline V gene, CDR1 is SQVTM and CDR2 is ANQGSEA. Ophthalmopathy patients had moderately to severely active disease, Clinical Activity Score of at least 3, NOSPECS grade of at least 4, and duration under 3 months. Any patient with an uncontrolled infection, another autoimmune disease, pregnancy or lactation was excluded. Diagnoses relied on clinical symptoms, serum thyroxine and TRAb, thyroid ultrasound and orbital computed tomography. Ficoll-Paque density gradient centrifugation was used to isolate PBMCs from 9.5 to 10 ml of fresh peripheral blood. Total RNA was extracted using Trizol reagent, and RNA quality was assessed on an Agilent 2100 Bioanalyzer.

The sample comes from a study of T cells in Graves' hyperthyroidism and ophthalmopathy (dated by TCRdb to 2018 to 2020). Regarding the complete study: Peripheral blood samples were taken at initial diagnosis, before any treatment was given. To identify distinguishing TCR V-J signatures, a discovery cohort of some 100 patients was used, comprising 43 with Graves' ophthalmopathy and approximately 57 with stable Graves' hyperthyroidism. Prospective prediction of ophthalmopathy was tested in an independent validation cohort of fewer than 20 hyperthyroidism patients and around 16 patients who later progressed to ophthalmopathy. The 100 discovery patients were randomly divided into training and test sets at a 7:3 ratio. The study also compared thyroid tissue and blood T-cell repertoires from a handful of Graves' hyperthyroidism patients. After blood sampling, hyperthyroidism patients were treated with methimazole at a starting dose of 30 mg daily, and ophthalmopathy patients were treated with high-dose intravenous methylprednisolone. According to the paper, TCR Vbeta CDR3 sequencing was carried out on 135 peripheral blood samples, which came from over 40 ophthalmopathy, roughly 75 hyperthyroidism and roughly 17 progressor patients. On the study overall, not on this receptor specifically: A model built on a 13 V-J signature distinguished ophthalmopathy from stable hyperthyroidism, reaching over 85% sensitivity and approximately 81% specificity in cross-validation and 80%/75% in testing. Most expanded thyroid clonotypes (frequency above 0.001) were also detected in blood, a finding suggesting that blood repertoires may reflect thyroid immune responses. No statistical method was used to fix the sample size in advance, and group allocation was not hidden from the investigators. In validation, the model predicted progression to ophthalmopathy a median of around 6.5 months before onset, with about 71% sensitivity and roughly 79% specificity.

The TCR beta CDR3 regions were amplified from the RNA transcripts. The TCR CDR3 was subjected to a first round of RT-PCR using the HTBI primer set and the Qiagen OneStep RT-PCR kit. Libraries were constructed in a second round of multiplex PCR, after which size selection and purification were carried out. Paired-end sequencing of the libraries was performed with 100 bp reads on an Illumina HiSeq2000. Regarding the original processing steps: SOAPnuke was used to process the raw data, throwing out any read that contained adapters or uncalled bases, had a mean Phred below 15, or lacked an exact constant-primer or identifier match. COPE v1.2.5 was used to merge the high-quality paired reads, and each unique nucleotide sequence was defined as a clonotype. Clonotypes were aligned to IMGT TRBV, TRBD and TRBJ reference segments using MiTCR v1.1. The analysis was restricted to V-J combinations with a frequency above 0.0001, which together covered about 99% of the repertoires. The TCS score was defined as F50 (clonal expansion) divided by E x V (chaos), with BLOSUM62-based TCRdist calculated between CDR3 peptides within each V-J. Welch's t-statistics and random forest reduced 500 to 550 V-J features to some 14, which were used in a naive Bayes classifier (R e1071). The public reads were reanalyzed by TCRdb: fastp trimming at Q25, MiXCR alignment, in-frame beta chains only. Rows are unified per CDR3 protein, each entry keeping the most common DNA and genes. The V and J calls were not made by the authors but by TCRdb's processing. This sample holds 350,000 or so distinct CDR3 sequences; roughly 20% were observed only once. Of the sample, 15% is held by the ten largest clones.

This TCR was sampled from a woman aged 40-49 years with Graves' ophthalmopathy. Sequences were obtained from blood. This chain is built from TRBV29-1 and TRBJ1-1, with the D gene not clear enough to name. Read as DNA, the sequence is TGCAGCGTTGATCACACTGAAGCTTTCTTT. This sequence encodes CSVDHTEAFF.